This T cell receptor (beta chain) was sequenced during a study of cytomegalovirus exposure and HLA in healthy donors. Overall study context: An early release of data contained 75 million to 100 million unique TCRs, which came from HLA-typed donors. Of all 400 or so donors who were genotyped, 75% to 85% belonged to the Caucasian-associated ancestry cluster.

PCR amplification relied on 60 Vbeta primers (plus 13 Jbeta primers). TCRdb keeps only in-frame clones here, not all; method: immunoSEQ multiplex PCR. Among under 200,000 clones listed, about four fifths were seen once. This clone was recorded a few times. The antigen is undetermined. Study conclusions and caveats: In a later analysis, several top co-occurrence clusters appeared linked to parvovirus B19, influenza, CMV and Epstein-Barr virus.

The CDR3 contains 15 residues. The V end was cut by 9 bases, the J end by 0 bases, with 15 bases between. Germline assignment: CDR1 SGHKS and CDR2 YYEKEE (reference sequence). This TCR derives from a woman aged 45 to 65 in good health and CMV-seronegative. Sequences were obtained from PBMCs. This chain uses TRBV5-5 with TRBJ1-4, with no clear D. The CDR3 reads CATSAGGSTNEKLFF. For the CDR3, the DNA is TGTGCCACCTCGGCGGGAGGGTCAACTAATGAAAAACTGTTTTTT.